The rows below give T cell receptor beta chains drawn from one sample of a study of blood T cells in healthy people across ages. A single record per CDR3 protein comes from TCRdb applying MiXCR to the 5' RACE reads. This sample yields some 920,000 distinct CDR3 sequences, of which about 51% are seen a single time; about 22% belongs to the top ten. The sequenced material came from blood. The receptors were sampled from an older woman in good health. The CDR3 runs from the conserved cysteine through the conserved F or W. The D gene is left open where the match is weak. Size values are once, few and many counts, or a class for expanded clones, and some rows have none.

TRBJ2-3 | many | NA | TRBV6-6 | TGTGCCAGCAGTTACTCCTCTGGCAGGGGTAGGGGGACAGATACGCAGTATTTT | CASSYSSGRGRGTDTQYF
TRBJ1-2 | NA | TRBD1 | TRBV25-1 | TGTGCCAGCAGTGGCAGGGGGACTAACTATGGCTACACCTTC | CASSGRGTNYGYTF
TRBJ2-7 | NA | NA | TRBV12-3/TRBV12-4 | TGTGCCAGCAGTTTTCTAAGGGGAACCTACGAGAAGTACTTC | CASSFLRGTYEKYF
TRBJ2-3 | NA | NA | TRBV5-1 | TGCGCCAGCAGCTTTTATGGCTCCCGTACAGATACGCGGTATTTT | CASSFYGSRTDTRYF
TRBJ1-1 | NA | NA | TRBV2 | TGTGCCAGCAAGGCGTACACTGAGGCTTTCTTT | CASKAYTEAFF
TRBJ2-4 | NA | TRBD2 | TRBV14 | TGTGCCAGCAGCCAACTAGCTAGCGGGAGCCCGCAGTACTTC | CASSQLASGSPQYF
TRBJ2-5 | NA | TRBD1 | TRBV10-2 | TGTGCCAGCAGTGATATGCTGGGACAGGGGCGAGAGCAGTACTTC | CASSDMLGQGREQYF
TRBJ1-3 | NA | NA | TRBV4-3 | TGCGCCAGCAGCCAAGGCCCAGGCAACTCTGGAAACACCATATATTTT | CASSQGPGNSGNTIYF
TRBJ1-2 | NA | NA | TRBV13 | TGTGCCAGCAGCCGGCTGGGGGCGGACGTTTGGGGCTACACCTTC | CASSRLGADVWGYTF
TRBJ2-3 | NA | NA | TRBV5-1 | TGCGCCAGCGGGGGGCTAGATAACACAGATACGCAGTATTTT | CASGGLDNTDTQYF
TRBJ1-3 | NA | NA | TRBV25-1 | TGTGCCAGCAGTGAATCGACCTACAGGGCTGGAAACACCATATATTTT | CASSESTYRAGNTIYF
TRBJ1-2 | NA | NA | TRBV28 | TGTGCCAGCAGTTTGGTTGCGGGGCTTGGCTACACCTTC | CASSLVAGLGYTF
TRBJ1-5 | NA | NA | TRBV27 | TGTGCCAGCACCAACGGGTACAATCAGCCCCAGCATTTT | CASTNGYNQPQHF
TRBJ2-5 | NA | TRBD2 | TRBV5-1 | TGCGCCAGCAGCACCGGGGGGGCCGAGACCCAGTACTTC | CASSTGGAETQYF
TRBJ2-7 | NA | TRBD2 | TRBV6-6 | TGTGCCAGCAGTCTTGGACTAGCGGGTTATGCGTACGAGCAGTACTTC | CASSLGLAGYAYEQYF
TRBJ1-5 | NA | NA | TRBV19 | TGTGCCAGTAGTATTTGGGGCCAGAATAGCAATCAGCCCCAGCATTTT | CASSIWGQNSNQPQHF
TRBJ1-6 | NA | NA | TRBV7-2 | TGTGCCAGCAGAACTGGGGTAGCCTATAATTCACCCCTCCACTTT | CASRTGVAYNSPLHF
TRBJ2-4 | NA | TRBD1 | TRBV4-1 | TGCGCCAGCAGCCAAGAATGGGCACAGGGGTCAGGACAACTAGCCAAAAACATTCAGTACTTC | CASSQEWAQGSGQLAKNIQYF
TRBJ2-5 | NA | NA | TRBV7-8 | TGTGCCAGCAGCCCTCGTTGGTTGGAGACCCAGTACTTC | CASSPRWLETQYF
TRBJ2-3 | NA | NA | TRBV19 | TGTGCCAGTAGTTCAAACAGCGGAGGCGCAGATACGCAGTATTTT | CASSSNSGGADTQYF
TRBJ2-5 | NA | NA | TRBV5-1 | TGCGCCAGCAGCATGCCCGGACAGCAAGAGACCCAGTACTTC | CASSMPGQQETQYF
TRBJ2-1 | NA | TRBD2 | TRBV20-1 | TGCAGTGCTAGAGTTCTCCTCAGGACTAGCGGGAGGAATAATGAGCAGTTCTTC | CSARVLLRTSGRNNEQFF
TRBJ1-5 | few | TRBD1 | TRBV5-5 | TGTGCCAGCAGCTTAGGGACAGGGGGCAATCAGCCCCAGCATTTT | CASSLGTGGNQPQHF
TRBJ2-5 | NA | NA | TRBV4-1 | TGCGCCAGCAGCCAACTTGGGCCACAGGCCCAGTACTTC | CASSQLGPQAQYF
TRBJ2-1 | few | TRBD2 | TRBV6-2/TRBV6-3 | TGTGCCAGCAGTTACTCGACGGGGGGATACAATGAGCAGTTCTTC | CASSYSTGGYNEQFF
TRBJ1-2 | NA | TRBD1 | TRBV6-5 | TGTGCCAGCAGAGAGGCAGGGGGCGCGAGCTACACCTTC | CASREAGGASYTF
TRBJ1-1 | many | NA | TRBV9 | TGTGCCAGCAGCTATAGGACGGTGAACACTGAAGCTTTCTTT | CASSYRTVNTEAFF
TRBJ1-5 | NA | TRBD1 | TRBV5-6 | TGTGCCAGCAGTATTGGACAGGGGTTCCAGCCCCAGCATTTT | CASSIGQGFQPQHF
TRBJ1-6 | NA | TRBD1 | TRBV20-1 | TGCAGTGCTAGAGTAAGGGACAGGGGGACCGAAACCTCCCCCTTCCACTTT | CSARVRDRGTETSPFHF
TRBJ2-6 | NA | NA | TRBV28 | TGTGCCAGCAGCAACACGATCACGGGCTCTGGGGCCAACGTCCTGACTTTC | CASSNTITGSGANVLTF
TRBJ2-5 | NA | NA | TRBV20-1 | TGCAGTGCCGCAACTACAGGGTGGGGGACCCAGTACTTC | CSAATTGWGTQYF
TRBJ2-5 | few | TRBD1 | TRBV7-9 | TGTGCCAGCAGCACCGGACAGGTCCAAGAGACCCAGTACTTC | CASSTGQVQETQYF
TRBJ2-5 | NA | NA | TRBV15 | TGTGCCACCAGCAAGGGCCAGGGTCTCGAGACCCAGTACTTC | CATSKGQGLETQYF
TRBJ2-7 | NA | NA | TRBV7-6 | TGTGCCAGCAGCCAAGCTAGCGCCTACGAGCAGTACTTC | CASSQASAYEQYF